This TCR beta chain stems from a study of blood T cell repertoires in COVID-19. In the source study's methods: Amplifying reference gene primers gave estimates of nucleated cell counts. Profiled with immunoSEQ multiplex PCR; TCRdb holds only in-frame clones, not every one. That table furnishes V, J and clone size, whereas the DNA furnished D and trimming. This table holds 250,000 to 300,000 clones, around 89% found once. The TCR sequence derives from a man between 35 and 55 years old with acute or convalescent COVID-19. The specimen sequenced was peripheral blood.

CDR3 residues: CASTPSGGGQPQHF. CDR3 nucleotide sequence: TGTGCCAGCACTCCCTCGGGGGGTGGTCAGCCCCAGCATTTT. The rearrangement links TRBV6-5 to TRBJ1-5; TRBD1 is a possible D gene (5 bases). V was clipped by 7 bases and J by 6 bases, with 16 bases between them. The CDR3 length is 14 residues. Looked up from germline, CDR1 is MNHEY and CDR2 is SVGAGI.